A single sample gave rise to the 12 T cell receptor beta chains below, sequenced in a study of follicular helper T cells after annual influenza vaccination. Time point: 2013-2014 season, 7 days after vaccination. Sequencing used immunoSEQ multiplex PCR; TCRdb keeps in-frame clones, though not all of them. The data show around 5,300 clones, approximately 89% seen once. The sample was CXCR5+ CD38- circulating T follicular helper cells from blood, taken 7 days after influenza vaccination. Subset defined: circulating Tfh, non-naive CD4+CXCR5+PD-1+ (ICOS+CD38+ or ICOS-CD38-). The source of these receptors is an adult who received the influenza vaccine.

This rearrangement joins TRBV28 to TRBJ1-4; 7 bases line up with TRBD1. Trimming took 6 bases from V and 8 from J; bases not matched to a gene: 9. The CDR3 runs to 14 residues. CDR1 is MDHEN, CDR2 SYDVKM, per germline. The CDR3 spells CASSQQGRREKLFF. In DNA, the CDR3 is TGTGCCAGCAGCCAACAGGGGAGGCGGGAAAAACTGTTTTTT.

Only one count was recorded for this clone. A read error may produce the germline difference seen at one junction end. The genes are TRBV7-7 and TRBJ2-1; maybe TRBD1 (6 bases). The germline V gene has CDR1 SSHAT and CDR2 FNYEAQ (reference sequence). This CDR3 comprises 11 residues. The CDR3 nucleotides read TGTGCTAGCAGCTCAGGGGATGAGCAGTTCTTC. Its protein product is CASSSGDEQFF.

The rearrangement uses TRBV5-1 and TRBJ2-1, with TRBD2 matching 9 bases. CDR1 is SGHRS and CDR2 is YFSETQ in the germline V gene. V lost 4 bases to trimming and J lost 7 bases; unmatched junction nucleotides: 21. CDR3 size: 19 residues. The CDR3 DNA sequence: TGCGCCAGCAGCGTGGCTTCCGGGACTAGCTTGGGGGTGTGGAATGAGCAGTTCTTC. This translates into CASSVASGTSLGVWNEQFF.

V usage is TRBV5-1 and J usage is TRBJ1-4; 9 nucleotides align to TRBD1. The V gene's germline CDR1 is SGHRS and CDR2 YFSETQ. Unmatched junction bases numbered 4, after V lost 2 bases and J lost 5 bases. The CDR3 consists of 15 residues. The CDR3 is CASSLEGQGNEKLFF. In DNA form, the CDR3 reads TGCGCCAGCAGCTTAGAAGGACAGGGGAATGAAAAACTGTTTTTT.

The chain links TRBV5-1 to TRBJ2-1, with TRBD2 matching 8 bases. Germline-derived CDR1 and CDR2 are SGHRS and YFSETQ. V shed 4 bases, J shed 8 bases, and the junction held 11 bases outside the gene matches. The CDR3 has 15 amino acids. The CDR3 reads CASSLGLGLRDEQFF. As DNA, the CDR3 is TGCGCCAGCAGCCTGGGACTAGGCTTGAGAGATGAGCAGTTCTTC.

V usage is TRBV5-1 and J usage is TRBJ1-1; TRBD1 aligns across 9 bases. The germline gives CDR1 SGHRS, CDR2 YFSETQ. The V segment lost 4 bases and the J segment 4 bases; nucleotides outside the gene matches: 5. The CDR3 covers 14 residues. In DNA, the CDR3 is TGCGCCAGCAGCACCGGGACAGGGCCCACTGAAGCTTTCTTT. This encodes CASSTGTGPTEAFF.

The V call is TRBV27, the J call TRBJ1-6; 8 nucleotides align to TRBD1. The CDR3 is 14 amino acids. Germline V lookup: CDR1 MNHEY, CDR2 SMNVEV (reference sequence). Germline trimming cut 5 bases from V and 4 bases from J; bases unmatched to any gene: 1. CDR3 loop: CASSRTGYNSPLHF. The CDR3 DNA reads TGTGCCAGCAGTAGGACAGGGTATAATTCACCCCTCCACTTT.

The V and J genes are TRBV6-5 and TRBJ2-1, with D tentatively TRBD2 (6 bases). The CDR3 has 14 residues. Per the germline V gene, CDR1 is MNHEY and CDR2 is SVGAGI. V dropped 6 bases and J dropped 0 bases, with 9 bases sitting between them. The CDR3 nucleotides read TGTGCCAGCAGGGCGGGACTCTCCTACAATGAGCAGTTCTTC. Residues: CASRAGLSYNEQFF.

This rearrangement joins TRBV11-2 to TRBJ2-7; TRBD2 matches at 12 bases. Trimming at V came to 1 base and at J to 3 bases, leaving 1 base not matched to a gene. Germline CDR1 SGHAT, CDR2 FQNNGV. The CDR3 sequence is 15 residues long. CDR3 sequence: CASSLGGLAGYEQYF. In nucleotides, the CDR3 is TGTGCCAGCAGCTTAGGGGGACTAGCGGGCTACGAGCAGTACTTC.

The chain has TRBV7-2 and TRBJ2-3, with D tentatively TRBD2 (5 bases). This CDR3 region has 13 residues. V lost 3 bases and J lost 4, with 8 bases in between. The V gene's germline CDR1 is SGHTA and CDR2 FQGNSA. The CDR3 sequence is CASSFKRADTQYF. DNA of the CDR3: TGTGCCAGCAGCTTTAAGAGGGCAGATACGCAGTATTTT.

This chain connects TRBV11-2 to TRBJ2-1; the D is unclear. The germline CDR1 and CDR2 sequences are SGHAT and FQNNGV. V was trimmed by 4 bases and J by 4 bases, leaving 14 bases between them. The CDR3 consists of 15 residues. CDR3 DNA sequence: TGTGCCAGCAGCTCATACGGAGCAGTTTACAATGAGCAGTTCTTC. It specifies CASSSYGAVYNEQFF.

The chain recombines TRBV5-1 with TRBJ2-3; TRBD2 is a possible D gene (5 bases). The V gene's germline CDR1 is SGHRS and CDR2 YFSETQ. CDR3 length: 12 amino acids. Trimming stripped 4 bases from V and 6 bases from J, with 9 bases between. The CDR3 is CASSRTVDTQYF. The DNA of the CDR3 is TGCGCCAGCAGCCGGACTGTGGATACGCAGTATTTT.